The T cell receptor (beta chain) under discussion was sequenced for a study of T cells in Graves' hyperthyroidism and ophthalmopathy. This CDR3 is 14 amino acids long. The V gene's germline CDR1 is SGHAT and CDR2 FQNNGV. Trimming took off 1 base at V and 3 bases at J, with 10 bases between the two ends. Amplification yielded TCR beta CDR3 regions, with RNA transcripts as the source. The HTBI primer set served for first-round RT-PCR of the TCR CDR3. Via MiXCR, TCRdb re-called the multiplex PCR reads, giving one row per CDR3 protein. In the table there are over 350,000 distinct CDR3 sequences, approximately 14% of which are singletons. This clonotype was seen ten or more times.

The specimen was blood. The chain uses TRBV11-2 and TRBJ2-7, with no clear D. This receptor was obtained from a man aged 18 to 30 with Graves' ophthalmopathy. CDR3 bases: TGTGCCAGCAGCTTAGGCGGCCTACGCTACGAGCAGTACTTC. This translates into CASSLGGLRYEQYF.